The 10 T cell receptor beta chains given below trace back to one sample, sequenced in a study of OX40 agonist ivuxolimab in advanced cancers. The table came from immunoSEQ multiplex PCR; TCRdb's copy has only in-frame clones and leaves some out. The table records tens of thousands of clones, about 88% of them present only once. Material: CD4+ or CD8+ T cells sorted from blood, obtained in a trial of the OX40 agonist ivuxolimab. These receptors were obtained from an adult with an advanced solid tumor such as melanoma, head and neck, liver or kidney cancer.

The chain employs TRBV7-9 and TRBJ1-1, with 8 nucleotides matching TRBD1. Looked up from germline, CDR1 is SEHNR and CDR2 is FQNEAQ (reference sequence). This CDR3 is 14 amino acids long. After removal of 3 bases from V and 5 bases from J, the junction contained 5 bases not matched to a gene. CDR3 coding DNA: TGTGCCAGCAGCTTCAGGGGGCGAGAGACTGAAGCTTTCTTT. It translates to CASSFRGRETEAFF.

Here the CDR3 DNA reads TGTGCCAGCTCACCAGGGGCGGGGGGCCCACTCTACGAGCAGTACTTC. It translates to CASSPGAGGPLYEQYF. V usage is TRBV18 and J usage is TRBJ2-7; 8 nucleotides agree with TRBD2. The junction had 9 bases not matched to a gene; V was cut back by 2 bases and J by 3 bases. This CDR3 has 16 amino acids. Germline lookup yields CDR1 KGHSH and CDR2 LQKENI.

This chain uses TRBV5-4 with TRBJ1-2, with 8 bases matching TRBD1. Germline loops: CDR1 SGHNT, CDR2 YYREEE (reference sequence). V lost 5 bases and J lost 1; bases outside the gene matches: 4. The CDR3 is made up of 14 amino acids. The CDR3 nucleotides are TGTGCCAGCAGTCCTGACAGGGGTAACTATGGCTACACCTTC. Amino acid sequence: CASSPDRGNYGYTF.

The CDR3 is CASSLGGQNNSPLHF. In nucleotides, the CDR3 is TGTGCCAGCAGTTTGGGTGGACAGAATAATTCACCCCTCCACTTT. This sequence joins TRBV28 and TRBJ1-6; TRBD1 might be the D (6 bases). Trimming took 3 bases from V and 5 from J, leaving 11 bases between them. The CDR3 sequence is 15 residues long. Germline lookup yields CDR1 MDHEN and CDR2 SYDVKM. Together with reference TRBV28 and TRBJ1-6, the CDR3 gives the full variable domain: DVKVTQSSRYLVKRTGEKVFLECVQDMDHENMFWYRQDPGLGLRLIYFSYDVKMKEKGDIPEGYSVSREKKERFSLILESASTNQTSMYLCASSLGGQNNSPLHFGNGTRLTVT.

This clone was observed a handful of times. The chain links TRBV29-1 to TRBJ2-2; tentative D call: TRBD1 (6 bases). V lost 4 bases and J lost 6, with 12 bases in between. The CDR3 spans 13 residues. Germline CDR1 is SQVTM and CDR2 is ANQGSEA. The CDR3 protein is CSVVRGTPGELFF. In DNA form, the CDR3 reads TGCAGCGTTGTTAGGGGGACCCCCGGGGAGCTGTTTTTT.

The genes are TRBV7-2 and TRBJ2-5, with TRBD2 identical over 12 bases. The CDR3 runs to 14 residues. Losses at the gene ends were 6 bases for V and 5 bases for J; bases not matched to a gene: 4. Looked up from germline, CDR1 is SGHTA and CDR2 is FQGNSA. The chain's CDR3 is CASRLAGGTETQYF. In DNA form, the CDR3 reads TGTGCCAGCAGACTAGCGGGGGGAACGGAGACCCAGTACTTC.

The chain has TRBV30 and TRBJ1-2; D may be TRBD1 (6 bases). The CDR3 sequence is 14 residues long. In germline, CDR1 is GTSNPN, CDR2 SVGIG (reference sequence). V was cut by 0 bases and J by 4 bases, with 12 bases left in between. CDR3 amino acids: CAWSVGGWLYGYTF. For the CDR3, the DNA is TGTGCCTGGAGTGTTGGGGGCTGGCTCTATGGCTACACCTTC. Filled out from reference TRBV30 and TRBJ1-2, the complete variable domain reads SQTIHQWPATLVQPVGSPLSLECTVEGTSNPNLYWYRQAAGRGLQLLFYSVGIGQISSEVPQNLSASRPQDRQFILSSKKLLLSDSGFYLCAWSVGGWLYGYTFGSGTRLTVV.

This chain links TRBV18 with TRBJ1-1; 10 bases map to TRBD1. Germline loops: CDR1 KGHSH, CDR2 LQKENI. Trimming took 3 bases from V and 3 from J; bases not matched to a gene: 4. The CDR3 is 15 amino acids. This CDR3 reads CASSPRQGAYTEAFF. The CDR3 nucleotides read TGTGCCAGCTCACCCCGACAGGGGGCATACACTGAAGCTTTCTTT.

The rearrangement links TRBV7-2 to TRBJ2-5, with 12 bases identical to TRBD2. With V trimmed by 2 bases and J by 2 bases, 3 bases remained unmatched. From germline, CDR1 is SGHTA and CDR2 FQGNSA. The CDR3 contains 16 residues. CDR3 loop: CASSLRLAGGQETQYF. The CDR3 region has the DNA TGTGCCAGCAGCTTACGGCTAGCGGGGGGGCAAGAGACCCAGTACTTC. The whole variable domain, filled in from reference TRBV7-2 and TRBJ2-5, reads GAGVSQSPSNKVTEKGKDVELRCDPISGHTALYWYRQSLGQGLEFLIYFQGNSAPDKSGLPSDRFSAERTGGSVSTLTIQRTQQEDSAVYLCASSLRLAGGQETQYFGPGTRLLVL.

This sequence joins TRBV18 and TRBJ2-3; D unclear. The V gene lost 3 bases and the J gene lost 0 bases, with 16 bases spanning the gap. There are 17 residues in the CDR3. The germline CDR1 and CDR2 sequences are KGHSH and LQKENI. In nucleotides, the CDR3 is TGTGCCAGCTCACCGCAACTTAATCGACGGAGCACAGATACGCAGTATTTT. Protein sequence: CASSPQLNRRSTDTQYF.